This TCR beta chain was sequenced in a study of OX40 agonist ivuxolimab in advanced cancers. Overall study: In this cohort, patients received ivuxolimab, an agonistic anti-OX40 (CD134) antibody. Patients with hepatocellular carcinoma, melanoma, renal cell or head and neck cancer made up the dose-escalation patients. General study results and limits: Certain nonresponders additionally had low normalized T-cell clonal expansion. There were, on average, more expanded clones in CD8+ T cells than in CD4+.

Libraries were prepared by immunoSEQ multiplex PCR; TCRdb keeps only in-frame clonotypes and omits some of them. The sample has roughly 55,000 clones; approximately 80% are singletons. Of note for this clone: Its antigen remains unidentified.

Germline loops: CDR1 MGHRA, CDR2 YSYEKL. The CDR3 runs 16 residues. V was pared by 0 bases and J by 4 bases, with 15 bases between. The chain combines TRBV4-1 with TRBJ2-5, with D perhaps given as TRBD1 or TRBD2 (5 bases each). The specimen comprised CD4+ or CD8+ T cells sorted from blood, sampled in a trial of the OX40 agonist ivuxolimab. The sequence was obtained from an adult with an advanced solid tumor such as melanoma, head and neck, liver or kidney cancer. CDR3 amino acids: CASSQDQFSGRETQYF. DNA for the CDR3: TGCGCCAGCAGCCAAGATCAGTTTTCAGGGAGAGAGACCCAGTACTTC.